This is a list of T cell receptor beta chains from one sample in a study of blood T cell repertoires in COVID-19. Profiling relied on immunoSEQ multiplex PCR, and the TCRdb table lists in-frame clones only, not all of them. The sample lists about 140,000 clones, about 83% occurring once. The sample was peripheral blood. These receptor sequences come from a man aged 45-65 years with acute or convalescent COVID-19. Both conserved end residues are part of each CDR3. D genes are given only for firm matches. Rows may omit the clone size; those that give it use once, few, many or a size class.

j_call clone_size v_call d_call cdr3_aa cdr3_nt
TRBJ2-1 - TRBV7-5 - CVRSLDSLAALNEQFF TGTGTCAGAAGCTTAGATTCGTTGGCGGCACTCAATGAGCAGTTCTTC
TRBJ1-3 - TRBV3-1/TRBV3-2 TRBD1 CASSQARGAGNTIYF TGTGCCAGCAGCCAAGCCAGGGGGGCTGGAAACACCATATATTTT
TRBJ1-4 once TRBV28 TRBD1 CASSTGGWREKLFF TGTGCCAGCAGTACAGGGGGGTGGCGCGAAAAACTGTTTTTT
TRBJ2-5 - TRBV29-1 - CSGTQETQYF TGCAGCGGGACACAAGAGACCCAGTACTTC
TRBJ1-3 - TRBV6-1 - CASSEEEGSWNTIYF TGTGCCAGCAGTGAAGAGGAGGGCTCGTGGAACACCATATATTTT
TRBJ1-6 - TRBV6-1 TRBD1 CASSVGTVSYNSPLHF TGTGCCAGCAGTGTCGGGACAGTTTCCTATAATTCACCCCTCCACTTT
TRBJ2-3 - TRBV25-1 TRBD1 CASSYRDRYTDTQYF TGTGCCAGCAGTTACCGGGACAGGTACACAGATACGCAGTATTTT
TRBJ1-1 few TRBV24-1 - CAARQAGGTEAFF TGTGCCGCGAGACAGGCGGGAGGGACTGAAGCTTTCTTT
TRBJ2-3 - TRBV24-1 - CATSDARSTDTQYF TGTGCCACCAGTGATGCGCGGAGCACAGATACGCAGTATTTT
TRBJ2-7 - TRBV3-1/TRBV3-2 TRBD1 CASSQDLTGGLEQYF TGTGCCAGCAGCCAAGACTTAACAGGGGGTCTCGAGCAGTACTTC
TRBJ1-3 - TRBV6-6 TRBD1 CASSQGQGGNTIYF TGTGCCAGCAGTCAGGGACAGGGCGGAAACACCATATATTTT
TRBJ1-1 - TRBV11-3 - CASSSGESGAFF TGTGCCAGCAGCTCGGGGGAGTCGGGAGCTTTCTTT
TRBJ2-7 - TRBV15 TRBD2 CATSRLAGVTSYEQYF TGTGCCACCAGCAGACTAGCGGGGGTGACTTCCTACGAGCAGTACTTC
TRBJ1-4 - TRBV4-1 - CASSQVRGVNEKLFF TGCGCCAGCAGCCAAGTGCGGGGGGTTAATGAAAAACTGTTTTTT
TRBJ1-2 - TRBV10-3 - CAITGQYGYTF TGTGCCATCACCGGACAGTATGGCTACACCTTC